Included here is one T cell receptor beta chain sequence, with context. This clone's antigen is unknown. Qualities for individual bases were not recorded, and no much larger clone is one base off. Including the terminal cysteine and phenylalanine, the CDR3 comprises 19 residues. Only the CDR3 part of the read is kept: 57 bases, read in frame from the first base. V and J are trimmed by 0 bases and 5 bases, and the gene matches miss 16 bases of the junction. Sequences LGHNA (CDR1) and YNFKEQ (CDR2) are obtained from the germline V gene. The data derive from a study of cytomegalovirus exposure and HLA in healthy donors (TCRdb year 2017). At the level of the whole study: In an earlier analysis of under 750 of the donors, less than 350 Gb of sequence data and approximately 100 million unique TCR beta sequences from some 170 million T cells were reported. A separate validation cohort of about 110 different subjects was used in addition to the approximately 670-subject first cohort. In a later analysis, previously published TCR beta repertoires from 666 donors were re-analyzed and high-resolution HLA genotyping was added so that TCR occurrence patterns could be studied. Both class I and class II loci were covered by HLA typing, at four-digit resolution. Roughly five DR-DQ haplotypes were treated as single units for association and clustering because of strong linkage in the cohort. The T cell repertoires of some 700 subjects were profiled by immunosequencing and related to cytomegalovirus serostatus. Of the 398 genotyped donors, approximately 80% fell in the genetic ancestry cluster associated with self-reported Caucasian donors. An early release covering roughly 640 HLA-typed donors comprised 250 to 350 gigabases of sequencing data and tens of millions of unique TCR sequences. The study was designed to test whether signatures of past pathogen exposure could be identified by cataloging public T cell receptors. Donor age, sex, ethnicity and CMV serostatus were compiled together with the repertoire data. The number of typed donors differed by locus: about 620-640 for A, B, C, DRB1 and DQB1; 500 to 550 for DQA1; 606 for DPA1; and about 450 for DPB1. To predict cytomegalovirus infection status, the study brought together high-throughput TCR immunosequencing, statistical association of individual TCRs with disease status, and machine learning. All discovery cohort repertoires had been generated using a single sequencing platform. To decide whether each TCR beta V gene segment behaved as functional or pseudogenic, an earlier analysis of 587 of the donors relied on high-throughput TCR beta sequencing. In the later analysis, no new phenotypic data were used to find candidate immune exposures; instead, reliance was placed on TCR beta sequences and their occurrence across donors. In a later genetic analysis, genome-wide SNP genotypes for about 65% of the 666 donors were used, and that subset was treated as a discovery cohort. On average, about 240,000 unique TCR beta nucleotide sequences were sequenced per donor among fewer than 500 genotyped donors of the cohort, with roughly 18% of those sequences being non-productive. Points the paper makes about the study in general: When HLA alleles, especially DR and DQ, strongly co-occurred, TCR associations were difficult to assign to individual alleles. While some public TCRs were present in many individuals, most TCR sequences turned up only very rarely across donors. The earlier analysis of fewer than 750 of the donors excluded approximately 15 rarely observed V segments, including chromosome 9 orphons, because counts were too low. Linkage disequilibrium might explain the correlated functional status among segregating V segments, but an unknown experimental factor could not be excluded. For the cohort, immune exposure information was limited to CMV serostatus. In a later genetic analysis, a missense DCLRE1C variant was associated with V-gene and J-gene trimming of TCR beta chains, and the association was replicated in an independent cohort. Cytomegalovirus status was reported to be diagnosed by the classifier with high specificity and sensitivity in both the original and validation cohorts. An earlier analysis of approximately 590 of the donors showed that most TCR beta V segments appeared in productive rearrangements either about 90% or about 30% of the time, which broadly matched IMGT annotations. Some IMGT-functional V segments, including TRBV6-2 and TRBV6-3, could not be distinguished by the 87-base-pair reads and were therefore excluded. Several of the top co-occurrence clusters appeared to be linked to parvovirus B19, influenza, CMV and Epstein-Barr virus, according to a later analysis. A further reported finding was that TCR beta sequences accurately predicted the HLA-A and HLA-B alleles for most subjects in the first cohort. Compared with the approximately 670-donor mean, donors in an Asian-associated ancestry cluster had fewer N-insertions in productive TCRs, according to a later genetic analysis. According to the authors, the approach could potentially be generalized to other disease states and immunological phenotypes. The sequencing pipeline was judged likely to have produced a cluster of highly shared sequence variants as a technical artifact. Most CMV-associated TCR beta chains appeared to be HLA-restricted in a later analysis, and the HLA associations seemed to be driven largely by CMV exposure. Roughly uniform sequencing depth across donors was assumed in presence/absence analyses, although this assumption may not hold. In a later analysis, HLA-associated TCR beta chains were found to be more clonally expanded and to have lower generation probabilities than equally common non-associated chains. In a later analysis, the rate of TCR association differed among HLA loci, with DRB1 alleles having the most associated TCRs and HLA-C alleles having the fewest. This cohort had only TCR beta chains sequenced, and the lack of alpha or paired-chain data limited which features could be detected. Because HLA typing was missing for some donors at each locus, association tests included only the typed subset. The study gave a list of about 160 TCR beta chains associated with cytomegalovirus. A few of the identified cytomegalovirus-associated TCR beta chains were confirmed in vitro to be specific for cytomegalovirus antigens. At a false discovery rate of 0.05, a later analysis linked under 20,000 TCR beta sequences to specific HLA alleles.

The cohort consisted of fewer than 700 healthy bone marrow donors. At the time of sampling, every cohort member was nominally healthy, though immune exposures that went unrecorded were likely present. The donor was CMV seropositive and belonged to the group of 270 or so seropositive cohort members. Every donor gave a peripheral blood sample, and the peripheral blood mononuclear cells from that sample were used for TCR beta sequencing. Genomic DNA was extracted from the blood cell samples with the Qiagen DNeasy Blood Extraction Kit. The library was obtained by the immunoSEQ multiplex PCR assay. A mixture of 60 forward primers for TCR Vbeta segments and 13 reverse primers for TCR Jbeta segments was used in the multiplex PCR. A multiplex PCR assay on genomic DNA amplified the CDR3 region of rearranged TCR beta genes. On the Illumina HiSeq System, the amplified TCR beta libraries were sequenced as 87-base-pair reads. The paper's processing steps were these. Across the 500 to 750 repertoires, a later analysis counted tens of millions of unique TCR beta chains, 8.5 million to 12 million of which were shared by at least two donors. A nearest-neighbor algorithm error-corrected the raw reads and collapsed the reads into unique sequences, merging closely related sequences to remove PCR and sequencing errors. V, D and J gene segments were assigned by aligning CDR3 sequences to IMGT reference sequences. Each retained sequence needed at least a six-nucleotide match to both a V gene segment and a J gene segment. A rearrangement counted as productive if the CDR3 had no stop codons and remained in frame with V and J, and every other rearrangement counted as non-productive. Following IMGT convention, CDR3 was defined as the stretch from the second conserved V-encoded cysteine up to the conserved J-encoded phenylalanine. The earlier analysis of roughly 590 of the donors excluded any sequence lacking an unambiguous match to a single V gene segment. An earlier analysis of 587 of the donors called V segments functional above 56.7% productive rearrangements and segregating when the between-donor standard deviation exceeded 5%. To diagnose cytomegalovirus status from the catalog of TCR beta chain sequences, a statistical classification framework was built. In a later analysis, V and J genes were assigned by comparing TCR nucleotide sequences against IMGT/GENE-DB human TR gene sequences. Using the TCRdist pipeline, a later analysis assigned CDR3 sequences along with most-parsimonious VDJ recombination scenarios. In a later analysis, each TCR beta chain was defined by its CDR3 amino acid sequence together with its V-gene family, and reads without a unique V-gene family were excluded. In a later analysis, fewer than 650 highly shared, low-generation-probability nucleotide sequences were removed to address suspected cross-contamination and a sequencing artifact. For each public chain, a later analysis derived a clonal expansion index from normalized ranks of inferred template counts within each repertoire. In a later analysis, generation probabilities were computed using a VDJ recombination model fitted to out-of-frame rearrangements, and the results were checked against IGoR. A later analysis scored TCR-TCR, TCR-HLA and TCR-CMV co-occurrence with hypergeometric tests, applying a repertoire-size bias correction to TCR pairs. To estimate false discovery rates, a later analysis permuted the HLA or CMV assignments 20 times. In a later analysis, co-occurring TCRs were grouped with DBSCAN, and TCRdist sequence similarity was added when clustering was performed within HLA-allele-positive subsets. Co-occurrence clustering excluded repertoires with fewer than 30,000 or more than 120,000 public chains, plus five with anomalous nucleotide sharing. In its TCRdb copy, this immuneACCESS table keeps in-frame sequences only and misses some clones. Where compared with another copy, unresolved V genes explain less than half of these, and the others have no known cause. Clone size and the V and J calls come from that table; the DNA yielded D and trimming. This sample is represented by over 100,000 clones; roughly 70% of them were singletons. Around 4.2% of the sample belongs to the ten largest clones.

The sample taken for sequencing was PBMCs. Here the chain combines TRBV4-2 and TRBJ2-5, with TRBD2 matching 9 junction bases. The clonotype originates from a man aged 50 or older in good health and CMV-seropositive. CDR3 loop: CASSQELRVGGLALETQYF. The DNA is TGTGCCAGCAGCCAAGAATTGAGGGTTGGGGGACTAGCCCTGGAGACCCAGTACTTC.